This T cell receptor (beta chain) was documented in a study of shared clonotypes between healthy human individuals. Study-wide results and limits: Relative to clonotypes present in all four donors, those not shared had lower generation probabilities. Sampling involved blood alone; tissue repertoires likely differ.

In the case of this clone: Its antigen is unidentified.

The V gene's germline CDR1 is SGHVS and CDR2 FQNEAQ. This CDR3 region has 12 residues. V gave up 1 base and J gave up 5 bases, with 5 bases separating them. Sorted-subset replicate PCRs used 200 ng of genomic DNA. This amount corresponded to tens of thousands of T cell genomes. This table comes from immunoSEQ multiplex PCR, and its TCRdb copy is limited to in-frame clones, with some not included. The data show a few million clones, roughly 92% seen once. Sequencing was performed on naive CD4+ T cells sorted from blood. Sample subset: CD45RA+ positively selected. This chain links TRBV7-8 with TRBJ2-5; D remains unclear. This sequence was found in a man between 18 and 29 years old in good health. The CDR3: CASSLVRETQYF. The CDR3 DNA is TGTGCCAGCAGCTTAGTCCGCGAGACCCAGTACTTC.